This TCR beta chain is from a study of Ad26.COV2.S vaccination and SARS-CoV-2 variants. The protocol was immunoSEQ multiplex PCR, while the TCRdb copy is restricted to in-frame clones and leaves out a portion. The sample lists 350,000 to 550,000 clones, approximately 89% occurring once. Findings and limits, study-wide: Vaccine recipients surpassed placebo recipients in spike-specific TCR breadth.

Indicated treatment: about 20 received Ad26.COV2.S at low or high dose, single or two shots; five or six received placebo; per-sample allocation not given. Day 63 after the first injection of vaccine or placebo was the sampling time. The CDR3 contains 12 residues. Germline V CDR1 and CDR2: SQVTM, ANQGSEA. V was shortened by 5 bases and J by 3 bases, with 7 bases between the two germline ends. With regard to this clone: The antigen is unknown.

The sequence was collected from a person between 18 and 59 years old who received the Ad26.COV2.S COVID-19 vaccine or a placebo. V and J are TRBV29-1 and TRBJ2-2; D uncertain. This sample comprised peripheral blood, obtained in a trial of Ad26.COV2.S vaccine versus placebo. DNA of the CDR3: TGCAGCGTTTTTGAGTACACCGGGGAGCTGTTTTTT. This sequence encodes CSVFEYTGELFF.